Sequencing of this TCR beta chain was carried out in a study of cytomegalovirus exposure and HLA in healthy donors. Study at large: There were fewer than 130 million unique TCR beta sequences, drawn from around 180 million T cells, in an earlier analysis.

Study results and limitations: Sequencing likely caused a cluster of highly shared sequence variants. In vitro work confirmed that a few CMV-associated chains recognize CMV antigens. Reports showed the classifier diagnosing cytomegalovirus status with high specificity and sensitivity.

As for this clone: Its target is unknown.

Amplification used 60 Vbeta primers and 13 Jbeta primers. Some clones are missing from TCRdb's copy, which holds only in-frame ones; the method was immunoSEQ multiplex PCR. The table has 110,000 or so clones, approximately 84% seen once. Germline lookup yields CDR1 MGHDK and CDR2 SYGVNS. After removal of 3 bases from V and 2 bases from J, the junction contained 10 bases not matched to a gene. The CDR3 loop spans 17 amino acids. The clonotype originates from a male donor in good health and CMV-seronegative. The gene calls are TRBV25-1 and TRBJ2-1; 7 nucleotides match TRBD2. Material for sequencing was PBMCs. The CDR3, as DNA: TGTGCCAGCAGTGAGAGGCTAGCGGTAAGCACCTACAATGAGCAGTTCTTC. Its translation: CASSERLAVSTYNEQFF. The entire variable domain, with the rest obtained from reference TRBV25-1 and TRBJ2-1, is as follows: EADIYQTPRYLVIGTGKKITLECSQTMGHDKMYWYQQDPGMELHLIHYSYGVNSTEKGDLSSESTVSRIRTEHFPLTLESARPSHTSQYLCASSERLAVSTYNEQFFGPGTRLTVL.